These 26 T cell receptor beta chains share one sample of origin, sequenced in a study of T-cell memory formation after mild COVID-19. Via MiXCR, TCRdb re-called the 5' RACE reads, giving one row per CDR3 protein. The table has just over 300,000 distinct CDR3 sequences, just under 20% seen once. Source material: PBMCs or a T cell subset sorted from them (not recorded which). These receptors all come from a man aged 18 to 30 who had mild COVID-19 (a few samples of this study predate the infection). Cell type and time point are not known.

This chain uses TRBV11-2 with TRBJ1-6; 9 nucleotides align to TRBD1. Germline V lookup: CDR1 SGHAT, CDR2 FQNNGV. Trimming at V came to 4 bases and at J to 10 bases, leaving 11 bases not matched to a gene. CDR3 length: 16 residues. In DNA, the CDR3 is TGTGCCAGCAGCTACTCCGGGACAGGGCAGGGATCACCCCTCCACTTT. It codes for CASSYSGTGQGSPLHF. Combining the CDR3 with reference TRBV11-2 and TRBJ1-6 gives the whole variable domain EAGVAQSPRYKIIEKRQSVAFWCNPISGHATLYWYQQILGQGPKLLIQFQNNGVVDDSQLPKDRFSAERLKGVDSTLKIQPAKLEDSAVYLCASSYSGTGQGSPLHFGNGTRLTVT.

The rearrangement joins TRBV20-1 to TRBJ2-7; D may be TRBD1 (5 bases). Germline CDR1 and CDR2: DFQATT and SNEGSKA (reference sequence). V was trimmed by 3 bases and J by 4 bases, leaving 10 bases between them. The CDR3 loop spans 12 amino acids. The CDR3 spells CSASKDSYEQYF. CDR3 nucleotides: TGCAGTGCTAGTAAAGACAGTTACGAGCAGTACTTC.

The chain recombines TRBV6-6 with TRBJ1-1; TRBD1 is a possible D gene (6 bases). Trimming removed 2 bases from V and 4 bases from J, with 11 bases in between. Per the germline V gene, CDR1 is MNHNY and CDR2 is SVGAGI (reference sequence). The CDR3 is made up of 14 amino acids. For the CDR3, the DNA is TGTGCCAGCAGTTACGGCGGGGGCGGCACTGAAGCTTTCTTT. As protein: CASSYGGGGTEAFF.

Only a few counts were recorded for this clonotype. The V and J genes are TRBV4-3 and TRBJ1-1; 7 bases agree with TRBD1. This CDR3 is 16 amino acids long. V shed 3 bases, J shed 5 bases, and the junction held 12 bases outside the gene matches. Germline V gene lookup returns CDR1 LGHNA and CDR2 YSLEER. This CDR3 reads CASSQGDRGRSTEAFF. The DNA of the CDR3 is TGCGCCAGCAGCCAGGGGGACAGAGGGAGGAGTACTGAAGCTTTCTTT.

This clonotype was seen repeatedly, ten times or more. V is TRBV3-1 and J is TRBJ2-2; no firm D call. CDR1 is LGHDT, CDR2 YNNKEL, per germline (reference sequence). The CDR3 runs to 12 residues. The V end lost 2 bases, the J end lost 9 bases, and 7 bases lay between the germline ends. The CDR3 protein is CASSQLSRELFF. The CDR3 DNA is TGTGCCAGCAGCCAACTCAGTAGGGAGCTGTTTTTT.

The table lists this clonotype with a few counts. For the CDR3, the DNA is TGTGCCAGCAGTCCGGGACTTCACACTGAAGCTTTCTTT. This translates into CASSPGLHTEAFF. The chain combines TRBV12-3 or TRBV12-4 with TRBJ1-1, with D maybe TRBD1 (5 bases). Deletions cut 5 bases from V and 3 bases from J, with 10 bases between. The CDR3 spans 13 residues.

This clonotype was seen a handful of times. V usage is TRBV15 and J usage is TRBJ2-3, with TRBD2 identical over 7 bases. V was clipped by 0 bases and J by 6 bases; unmatched bases: 6. CDR1 is LNHNV and CDR2 is YYDKDF in the germline V gene (reference sequence). The CDR3 contains 15 residues. This CDR3 reads CATSREGGIPDTQYF. The CDR3 nucleotides read TGTGCCACCAGCAGAGAGGGGGGGATTCCGGATACGCAGTATTTT.

This sequence joins TRBV11-2 and TRBJ1-1; maybe TRBD1 (6 bases). Germline V gives CDR1 SGHAT, CDR2 FQNNGV. This CDR3 contains 11 residues. V was pared by 4 bases and J by 11 bases, with 11 bases between. For the CDR3, the DNA is TGTGCCAGCAGCTACAGGGTCTACGCTTTCTTT. Protein sequence: CASSYRVYAFF.

This sequence joins TRBV7-9 and TRBJ2-3, with 7 bases matching TRBD2. The CDR3 consists of 18 residues. The J segment lost 3 bases and the V segment lost 5 bases, leaving 17 bases of the junction unmatched. The germline CDR1 and CDR2 sequences are SEHNR and FQNEAQ (reference sequence). The CDR3 nucleotides are TGTGCCAGCAGCCCTATACCGGGGACTATAGCCGGAACAGATACGCAGTATTTT. This gives the protein CASSPIPGTIAGTDTQYF.

V usage is TRBV6-2 or TRBV6-3 and J usage is TRBJ2-3; D unresolved. Germline CDR1 is MNHEY and CDR2 is SVGEGT. The CDR3 has 14 residues. Between the trimmed V and J ends, which lost 5 bases and 2 bases, there was a span of 11 bases. For the CDR3, the DNA is TGTGCCAGCAGTCCAGACGAATACACAGATACGCAGTATTTT. Residues: CASSPDEYTDTQYF.

The chain recombines TRBV20-1 with TRBJ2-7; 8 bases are shared with TRBD2. The CDR3 contains 15 residues. From germline, CDR1 is DFQATT and CDR2 SNEGSKA (reference sequence). The trim removed 0 bases at V and 0 bases at J, leaving 4 bases unmatched. CDR3 DNA: TGCAGTGCTAGAGATGAGCGGGGGAGCTCCTACGAGCAGTACGTC. Protein sequence: CSARDERGSSYEQYV.

Only one count was recorded for this clonotype. The chain has TRBV12-3 or TRBV12-4 and TRBJ2-4; 7 nucleotides align to TRBD2. Trimming removed 7 bases from V and 7 bases from J; junction bases left unmatched: 10. The CDR3 has 14 amino acids. DNA of the CDR3: TGTGCCAGCATCCCCGGGGAGGGTGGGAACATTCAGTACTTC. This codes for CASIPGEGGNIQYF.

This clonotype came up a few times. It may be a read error: a sequence one base away is much more abundant. The V gene is TRBV7-3, the J gene TRBJ1-2; TRBD1 agrees at 9 bases. The trim removed 5 bases at V and 7 bases at J, leaving 5 bases unmatched. The CDR3 runs to 13 residues. Germline values: CDR1 SGHTA, CDR2 FQGTGA. CDR3 region: CASSPGTGFGYTF. CDR3 in DNA: TGTGCCAGCAGCCCCGGGACAGGGTTTGGCTACACCTTC. The entire variable domain, with the rest obtained from reference TRBV7-3 and TRBJ1-2, is as follows: GAGVSQTPSNKVTEKGKYVELRCDPISGHTALYWYRQSLGQGPEFLIYFQGTGAADDSGLPNDRFFAVRPEGSVSTLKIQRTERGDSAVYLCASSPGTGFGYTFGSGTRLTVV.

The rearrangement uses TRBV5-4 and TRBJ2-7; D possibly corresponds to TRBD1 (7 bases). Trimming removed 3 bases at V and 2 bases at J, with 12 bases between. There are 14 residues in the CDR3. Germline V gene lookup returns CDR1 SGHNT and CDR2 YYREEE (reference sequence). CDR3 residues: CASSSGDSAYEQYF. The DNA of the CDR3 is TGTGCCAGCAGCTCGGGGGACAGCGCCTACGAGCAGTACTTC.

This chain links TRBV9 with TRBJ1-6, with a tentative D call TRBD1 (5 bases). The germline CDR1 and CDR2 sequences are SGDLS and YYNGEE. V lost 3 bases and J 10 bases, leaving 20 bases between the germline ends. CDR3 length equals 16 residues. The DNA of the CDR3 is TGTGCCAGCAGCGCTGCAACAGGAGGCTCAGGATCACCCCTCCACTTT. As protein: CASSAATGGSGSPLHF.

In its sample, this clonotype was seen a few times. The chain recombines TRBV29-1 with TRBJ2-3, with D perhaps TRBD2 (7 bases). The CDR3 length is 13 residues. Germline CDR1 is SQVTM and CDR2 is ANQGSEA. V lost 7 bases, J lost 5 bases, and 16 bases lay in between. The CDR3 coding sequence is TGCAGCGGGGGGCCAGGGAGGGGAGATACGCAGTATTTT. Protein: CSGGPGRGDTQYF.

This clonotype was seen more than once but under ten times. The chain links TRBV18 to TRBJ2-3, with D unclear. The germline CDR1 and CDR2 sequences are KGHSH and LQKENI. The CDR3 contains 14 residues. The germline V and J ends were trimmed by 0 bases and 0 bases, with 4 bases remaining between them. For the CDR3, the DNA is TGTGCCAGCTCACCACCCTTTAGCACAGATACGCAGTATTTT. It codes for CASSPPFSTDTQYF.

This clonotype was counted ten times or more. This chain connects TRBV7-9 to TRBJ2-7, with TRBD1 matching 8 bases. V shed 1 base, J shed 1 base, and the junction held 3 bases outside the gene matches. CDR1 SEHNR and CDR2 FQNEAQ come from the germline V gene (reference sequence). The CDR3 extends over 15 amino acids. The DNA of the CDR3 is TGTGCCAGCAGCTTAGGAAGGGACAGGTCCTACGAGCAGTACTTC. Protein: CASSLGRDRSYEQYF.

This clonotype was seen ten or more times. The V gene is TRBV29-1, the J gene TRBJ1-4, with D possibly TRBD1 on 6 matching bases. Germline CDR1 reads SQVTM; CDR2 reads ANQGSEA. V lost 7 bases, J lost 2 bases, and 14 bases lay in between. This CDR3 comprises 14 residues. The CDR3 DNA follows: TGCAGCGGTACCCTGCAGGGGACTAATGAAAAACTGTTTTTT. Amino acid sequence: CSGTLQGTNEKLFF.

Only a few counts were recorded for this clonotype. The V and J genes are TRBV7-9 and TRBJ1-3; D gene unclear. The CDR3 has 16 amino acids. V lost 3 bases to trimming and J lost 4 bases, with 16 bases between them. Germline V gene sequence: CDR1 SEHNR, CDR2 FQNEAQ (reference sequence). CDR3 sequence: CASSFVRGLGGNTIYF. The CDR3 DNA is TGTGCCAGCAGCTTCGTCCGAGGCCTAGGAGGAAACACCATATATTTT.

This clonotype showed up just a few times. The chain has TRBV28 and TRBJ1-2; 7 nucleotides line up with TRBD1. Germline V lookup: CDR1 MDHEN, CDR2 SYDVKM. J was trimmed by 2 bases and V by 6 bases; bases with no gene match: 12. The length of the CDR3 is 16 residues. The CDR3 loop reads CASSRPGRQGNYGYTF. Written as DNA, the CDR3 is TGTGCCAGCAGCCGCCCCGGCCGACAGGGAAACTATGGCTACACCTTC.

This chain joins TRBV7-2 and TRBJ2-7, with D possibly TRBD1 on 5 matching bases. V lost 6 bases and J lost 7, with 10 bases in between. Germline V gene data show CDR1 as SGHTA and CDR2 as FQGNSA. The CDR3 spans 11 residues. In DNA, the CDR3 is TGTGCCAGCAGTTTTTCAGGGGAGCAGTACTTC. Amino acids: CASSFSGEQYF.

This clonotype has more than one count but fewer than ten. The chain couples TRBV2 to TRBJ2-1; TRBD2 matches 13 bases. From germline, CDR1 is SNHLY and CDR2 FYNNEI. V shed 6 bases and J 10 bases; nucleotides not matched to a gene: 9. The CDR3 runs 15 residues. The CDR3 region is CASRLTSGGGLEQFF. DNA of the CDR3: TGTGCCAGCAGGCTCACTAGCGGGGGGGGTCTCGAGCAGTTCTTC.

CDR3 sequence reads: CASSTVYGVGSPLHF. CDR3 sequence (DNA): TGTGCCAGCAGTACAGTCTACGGGGTGGGGTCACCCCTCCACTTT. The chain is built from TRBV27 and TRBJ1-6; D unclear. The CDR3 has 15 amino acids. CDR1 is MNHEY, CDR2 SMNVEV, per germline (reference sequence). The V gene lost 5 bases and the J gene lost 10 bases, with 18 bases spanning the gap.

This clonotype was detected a few times. V usage is TRBV9 and J usage is TRBJ2-5, with TRBD2 matching 7 bases. This CDR3 comprises 17 residues. Trimming cost V 0 bases and J 4 bases; bases outside gene matches: 12. Per germline, CDR1 SGDLS and CDR2 YYNGEE. The CDR3 nucleotides read TGTGCCAGCAGCGTAGTGGGACGTTCGTCGGGGGGAGAGACCCAGTACTTC. Amino acids: CASSVVGRSSGGETQYF.

A few counts support this clonotype. The chain carries TRBV19 and TRBJ2-3; D could derive from TRBD1 or TRBD2 (5 bases each). This CDR3 spans 16 amino acids. Trimming pared 7 bases from V and 7 bases from J, leaving 24 bases between. Germline V gives CDR1 LNHDA, CDR2 SQIVND (reference sequence). CDR3 DNA sequence: TGTGCCAGTAACGCACCCCGGGACCCGGAGTGGAATACGCAGTATTTT. Its translation: CASNAPRDPEWNTQYF.